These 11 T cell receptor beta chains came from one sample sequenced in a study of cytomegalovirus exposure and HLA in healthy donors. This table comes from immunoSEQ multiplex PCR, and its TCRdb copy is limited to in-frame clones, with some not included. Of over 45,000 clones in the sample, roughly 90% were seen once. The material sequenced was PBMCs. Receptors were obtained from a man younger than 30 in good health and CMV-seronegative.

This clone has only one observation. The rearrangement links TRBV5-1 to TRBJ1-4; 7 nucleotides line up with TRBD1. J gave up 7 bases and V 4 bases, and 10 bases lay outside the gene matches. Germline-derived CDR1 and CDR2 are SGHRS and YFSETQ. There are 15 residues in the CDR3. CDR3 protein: CASSNIQGQGEKLFF. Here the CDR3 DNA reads TGCGCCAGCAGCAATATACAGGGGCAGGGTGAAAAACTGTTTTTT.

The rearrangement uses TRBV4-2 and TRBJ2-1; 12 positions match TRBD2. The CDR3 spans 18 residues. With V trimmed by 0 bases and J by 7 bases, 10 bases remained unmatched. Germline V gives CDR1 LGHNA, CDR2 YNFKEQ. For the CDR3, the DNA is TGTGCCAGCAGCCAAGATTTGCTAGCGGGAGGGCCGCGAAATGAGCAGTTCTTC. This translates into CASSQDLLAGGPRNEQFF.

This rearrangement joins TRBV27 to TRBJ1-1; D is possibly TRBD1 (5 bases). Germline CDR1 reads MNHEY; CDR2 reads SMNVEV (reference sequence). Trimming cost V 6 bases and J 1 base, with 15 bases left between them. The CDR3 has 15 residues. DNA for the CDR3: TGTGCCAGCAGAAACAACAGGTACTCGAACACTGAAGCTTTCTTT. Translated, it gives CASRNNRYSNTEAFF.

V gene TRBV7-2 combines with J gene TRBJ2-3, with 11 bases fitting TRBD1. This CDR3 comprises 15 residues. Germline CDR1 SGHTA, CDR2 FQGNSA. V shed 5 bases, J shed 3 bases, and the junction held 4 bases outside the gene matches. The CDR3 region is CASSRDRGMTDTQYF. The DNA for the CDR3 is TGTGCCAGCAGCCGGGACAGGGGGATGACAGATACGCAGTATTTT. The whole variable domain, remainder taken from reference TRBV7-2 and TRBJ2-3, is GAGVSQSPSNKVTEKGKDVELRCDPISGHTALYWYRQSLGQGLEFLIYFQGNSAPDKSGLPSDRFSAERTGGSVSTLTIQRTQQEDSAVYLCASSRDRGMTDTQYFGPGTRLTVL.

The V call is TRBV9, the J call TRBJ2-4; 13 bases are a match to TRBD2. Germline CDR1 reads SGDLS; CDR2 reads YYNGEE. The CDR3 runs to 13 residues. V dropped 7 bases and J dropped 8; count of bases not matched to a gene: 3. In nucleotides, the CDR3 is TGTGCCAGCGGAGGGACTAGCGGGGACATTCAGTACTTC. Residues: CASGGTSGDIQYF.

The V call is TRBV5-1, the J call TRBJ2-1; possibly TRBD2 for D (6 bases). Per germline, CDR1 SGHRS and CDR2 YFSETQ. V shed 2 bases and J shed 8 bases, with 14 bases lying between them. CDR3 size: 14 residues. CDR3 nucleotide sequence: TGCGCCAGCAGCTTATACCTAGCGCCGGATGAGCAGTTCTTC. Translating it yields CASSLYLAPDEQFF.

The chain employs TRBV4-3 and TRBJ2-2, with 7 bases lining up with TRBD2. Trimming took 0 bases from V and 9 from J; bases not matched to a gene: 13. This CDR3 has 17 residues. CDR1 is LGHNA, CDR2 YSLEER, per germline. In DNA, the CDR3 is TGCGCCAGCAGCCAAGATTTAGGGCTAGCGGAGGGGCGGGAGCTGTTTTTT. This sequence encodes CASSQDLGLAEGRELFF.

CDR3 residues: CASSQDPTGATYEQYF. In DNA form, the CDR3 reads TGCGCCAGCAGCCAAGACCCCACAGGGGCAACCTACGAGCAGTACTTC. The V call is TRBV4-3, the J call TRBJ2-7; 7 bases align to TRBD1. Germline V gene data show CDR1 as LGHNA and CDR2 as YSLEER. The CDR3 length is 16 residues. The ends lost 0 bases at V and 2 bases at J; junction bases unmatched: 7.

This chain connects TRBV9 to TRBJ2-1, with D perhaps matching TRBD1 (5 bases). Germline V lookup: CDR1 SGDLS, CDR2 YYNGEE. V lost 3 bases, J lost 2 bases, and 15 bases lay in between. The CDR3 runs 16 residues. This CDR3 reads CASSDEWGGTYNEQFF. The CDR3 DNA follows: TGTGCCAGCAGCGACGAATGGGGCGGTACCTACAATGAGCAGTTCTTC.

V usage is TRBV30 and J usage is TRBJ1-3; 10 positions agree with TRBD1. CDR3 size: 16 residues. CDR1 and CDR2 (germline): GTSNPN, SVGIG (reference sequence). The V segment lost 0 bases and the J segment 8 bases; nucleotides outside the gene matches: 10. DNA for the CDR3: TGTGCCTGGAGTGTAATTCCGGGACAGGGGTTGGACACCATATATTTT. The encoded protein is CAWSVIPGQGLDTIYF.

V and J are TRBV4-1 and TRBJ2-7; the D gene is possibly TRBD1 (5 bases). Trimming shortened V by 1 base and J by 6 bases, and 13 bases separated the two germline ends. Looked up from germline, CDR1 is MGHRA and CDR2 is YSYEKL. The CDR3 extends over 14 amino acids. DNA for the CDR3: TGCGCCAGCAGCCAAGTCCAGGGCTGGGGCGAGCAGTACTTC. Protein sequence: CASSQVQGWGEQYF.